This T cell receptor (beta chain) appears in the sequencing data of a study of beta chain features in type 1 diabetes. Study-level information: Age, gender, cell numbers and subset yield matched between patients and controls. Sorted cells from all samples, numbering fewer than 120,000,000, were examined.

Without exception, sorted populations had purity beyond 95%. The V end was cut by 4 bases, the J end by 7 bases, with 13 bases between. There are 13 residues in the CDR3. The germline gives CDR1 SGHTA, CDR2 FQGTGA. General study points: When VDJ junctions were examined, type 1 diabetes patients showed fewer insertions and more deletions.

This clone was found a few times. Antigen specificity is unknown. The isolated RNA, all of it, was reverse transcribed, so expressed TCRB transcripts were what got sequenced. Profiling relied on immunoSEQ multiplex PCR, and the TCRdb table lists in-frame clones only, not all of them. The sample includes about 450,000 clones, around 10% of them seen just once. Source material: naive CD4+ T cells from blood. The rearrangement uses TRBV7-3 and TRBJ2-5; D is possibly TRBD2 (5 bases). The clonotype was recovered from a woman aged 18-30 years in good health. The CDR3 DNA reads TGTGCCAGCAGCTCCGGGATTTTGGGGACCCAGTACTTC. Amino acid sequence: CASSSGILGTQYF.